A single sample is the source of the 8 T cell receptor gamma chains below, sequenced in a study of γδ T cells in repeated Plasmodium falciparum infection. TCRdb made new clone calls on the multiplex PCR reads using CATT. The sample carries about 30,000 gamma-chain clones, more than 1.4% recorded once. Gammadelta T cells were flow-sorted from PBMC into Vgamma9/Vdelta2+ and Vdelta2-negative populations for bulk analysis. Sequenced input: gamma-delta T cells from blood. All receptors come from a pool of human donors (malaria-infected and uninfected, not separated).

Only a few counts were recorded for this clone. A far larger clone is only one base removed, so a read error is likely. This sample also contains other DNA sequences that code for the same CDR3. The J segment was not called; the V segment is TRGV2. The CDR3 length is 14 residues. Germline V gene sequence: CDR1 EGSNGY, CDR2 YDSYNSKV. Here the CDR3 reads CATWDAYVKGFQLF. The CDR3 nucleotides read TGTGCCACCTGGGACGCATACGTTAAAGGTTTTCAGCTCTTT.

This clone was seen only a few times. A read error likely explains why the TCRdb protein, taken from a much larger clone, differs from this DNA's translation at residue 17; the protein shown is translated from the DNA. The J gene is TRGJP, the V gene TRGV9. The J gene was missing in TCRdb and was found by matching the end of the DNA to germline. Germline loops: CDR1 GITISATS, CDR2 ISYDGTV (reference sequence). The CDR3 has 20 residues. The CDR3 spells CALWEVPTWEKELGKKVKVF. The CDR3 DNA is TGTGCCTTGTGGGAGGTCCCAACCTGGGAGAAAGAGTTGGGCAAAAAAGTCAAGGTATTT.

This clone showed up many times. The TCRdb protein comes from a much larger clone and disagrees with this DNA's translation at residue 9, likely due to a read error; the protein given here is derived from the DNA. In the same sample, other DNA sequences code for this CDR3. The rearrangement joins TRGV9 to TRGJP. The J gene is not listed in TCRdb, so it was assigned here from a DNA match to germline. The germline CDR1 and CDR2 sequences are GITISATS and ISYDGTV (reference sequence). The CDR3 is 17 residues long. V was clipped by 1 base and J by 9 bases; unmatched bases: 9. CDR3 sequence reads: CALWEVLRGLGKKIKVF. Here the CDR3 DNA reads TGTGCCTTGTGGGAGGTATTAAGAGGGTTGGGCAAAAAAATCAAGGTATTT.

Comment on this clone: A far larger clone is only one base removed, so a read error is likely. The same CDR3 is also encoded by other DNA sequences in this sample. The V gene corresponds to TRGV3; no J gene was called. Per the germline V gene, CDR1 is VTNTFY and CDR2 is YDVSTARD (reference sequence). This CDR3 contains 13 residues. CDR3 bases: TGTGCCACCTGGGACAGGCCGATGATTAGAAAACTCTTT. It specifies CATWDRPMIRKLF.

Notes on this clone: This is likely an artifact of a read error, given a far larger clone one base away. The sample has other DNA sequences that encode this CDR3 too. Here the CDR3 DNA reads TGTGCCTTGTGGGAGGTGTTGGTATATTACAAGAAACTCTTT. This codes for CALWEVLVYYKKLF. This chain links TRGV9 with TRGJ1 or TRGJ2. Assignment of the J gene here rests on matching the DNA to germline, because TCRdb gives none. The germline V gene encodes CDR1 GITISATS and CDR2 ISYDGTV (reference sequence). The CDR3 loop spans 14 amino acids.

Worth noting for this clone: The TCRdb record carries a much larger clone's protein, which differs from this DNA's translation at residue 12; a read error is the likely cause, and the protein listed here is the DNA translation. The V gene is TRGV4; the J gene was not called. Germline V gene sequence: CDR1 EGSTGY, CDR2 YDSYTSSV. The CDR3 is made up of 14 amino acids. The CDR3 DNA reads TGTGCCACCTGGGATGGACTACGTTATTATAAGAGACTCTTT. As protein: CATWDGLRYYKRLF.

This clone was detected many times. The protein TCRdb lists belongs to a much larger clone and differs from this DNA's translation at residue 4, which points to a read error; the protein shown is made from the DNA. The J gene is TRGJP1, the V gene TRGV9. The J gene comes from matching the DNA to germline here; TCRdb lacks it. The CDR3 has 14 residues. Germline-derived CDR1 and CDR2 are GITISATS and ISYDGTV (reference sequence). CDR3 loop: CALREVVESWFKIF. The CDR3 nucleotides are TGTGCCTTGCGGGAGGTTGTAGAGAGTTGGTTCAAGATATTT.

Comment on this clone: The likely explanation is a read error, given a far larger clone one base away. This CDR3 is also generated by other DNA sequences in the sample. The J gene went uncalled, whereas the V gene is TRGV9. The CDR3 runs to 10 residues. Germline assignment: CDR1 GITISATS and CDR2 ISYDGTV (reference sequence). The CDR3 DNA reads TGTGCCTTGAAGTATTATAAAAAACTCTTT. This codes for CALKYYKKLF.